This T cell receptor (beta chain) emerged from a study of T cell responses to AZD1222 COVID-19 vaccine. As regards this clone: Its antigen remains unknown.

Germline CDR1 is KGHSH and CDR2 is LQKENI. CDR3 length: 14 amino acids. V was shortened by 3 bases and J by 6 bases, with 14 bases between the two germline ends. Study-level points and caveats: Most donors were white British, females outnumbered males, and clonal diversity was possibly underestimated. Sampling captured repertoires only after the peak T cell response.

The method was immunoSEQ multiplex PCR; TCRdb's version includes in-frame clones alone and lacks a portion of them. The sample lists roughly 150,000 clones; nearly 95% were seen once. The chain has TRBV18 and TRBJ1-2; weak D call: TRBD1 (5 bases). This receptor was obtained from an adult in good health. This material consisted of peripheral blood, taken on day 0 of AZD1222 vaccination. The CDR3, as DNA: TGTGCCAGCTCACCCGCGCAGGGATTCCATGGCTACACCTTC. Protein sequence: CASSPAQGFHGYTF.